A selection of T cell receptor beta chains follows, all from one sample in a study of CD8+ T cells in alopecia areata. Clones were read by immunoSEQ multiplex PCR, and TCRdb kept only the in-frame ones, dropping some. The sample lists fewer than 250,000 clones; 35% to 45% were seen once. The sequencing used CD4+ T cells sorted from blood, collected between weeks 30 and 35, from a patient treated with tofacitinib. Source of these receptors: a human donor with alopecia areata. Both conserved end residues are part of each CDR3. A D gene is named only where the DNA matches it firmly. Clone size, where shown, is once, few, many, or a class for clones that have expanded.

V gene	J gene	clone size	D gene	CDR3 DNA	CDR3 protein
TRBV7-9	TRBJ2-1	-	TRBD2	TGTGCCAGCAGTCTAGCGGGGATATCCTACAATGAGCAGTTCTTC	CASSLAGISYNEQFF
TRBV18	TRBJ1-5	few	-	TGTGCCAGCTCACCAGGGCAGGGAGAGGCTCAGCCCCAGCATTTT	CASSPGQGEAQPQHF
TRBV7-6	TRBJ1-2	-	-	TGTGCCAGCAGCTTAGCCCCAGGGGAGGTAGTCTTGTTC	CASSLAPGEVVLF
TRBV6-1	TRBJ2-7	-	TRBD2	TGTGCCAGCAGTGAACCCGGGACTAGCAGATACGAGCAGTACTTC	CASSEPGTSRYEQYF
TRBV25-1	TRBJ1-5	few	TRBD1	TGTGCCAGCAGTGCCTCGACAGGGGGGAACAATCAGCCCCAGCATTTT	CASSASTGGNNQPQHF
TRBV5-1	TRBJ2-7	few	TRBD1	TGCGCCAGCAGCTTGGCCGGGACAGTCGACGAGCAGTACTTC	CASSLAGTVDEQYF
TRBV29-1	TRBJ2-4	-	-	TGCAGCGTTGATTCCGGGACGGACATTCAGTACTTC	CSVDSGTDIQYF
TRBV6-5	TRBJ1-2	few	TRBD1	TGTGCCAGCAGCAAAGGGACAGGGCGCGACTATGGCTACACCTTC	CASSKGTGRDYGYTF
TRBV27	TRBJ1-2	-	-	TGTGCCAGCAGGGCGGCACCGCTAGCTAACTATGGCTACACCTTC	CASRAAPLANYGYTF
TRBV29-1	TRBJ1-1	-	-	TGCAGCGTTCTCCAGCTGGGCACTGAAGCTTTCTTT	CSVLQLGTEAFF
TRBV27	TRBJ2-7	once	TRBD1	TGTGCCAGCAGTTTCTATGGACAGGGGAACCACGAGCAGTACTTC	CASSFYGQGNHEQYF
TRBV29-1	TRBJ1-1	-	TRBD1	TGCAGCGTGGTAACAGGGGCCACTGAAGCTTTCTTT	CSVVTGATEAFF
TRBV30	TRBJ2-7	-	-	TGTGCCTGGGGGACGTTCGAGCAGTACTTC	CAWGTFEQYF
TRBV20-1	TRBJ1-2	-	-	TGCAGTGCTAGGACGAATTATGGCTACACCTTC	CSARTNYGYTF
TRBV28	TRBJ1-2	few	-	TGTGCCAGCAGTTCGCCACCGGTCTCTAACTATGGCTACACCTTC	CASSSPPVSNYGYTF
TRBV11-2	TRBJ2-1	few	-	TGTGCCAGCAGCTTAGCCAACCCGACTAGTCGGCCTTTATACAATGAGCAGTTCTTC	CASSLANPTSRPLYNEQFF
TRBV27	TRBJ2-5	few	-	TGTGCCAGCGCCATGGCCCAGTACTTC	CASAMAQYF
TRBV29-1	TRBJ2-7	-	TRBD2	TGCAGCGTCGTAGCGGGCTACGAGCAGTACTTC	CSVVAGYEQYF
TRBV2	TRBJ2-1	-	TRBD2	TGTGCCAGCAGTGAATTAGCTAGCGGGGGGGCAGGTGAGCAGTTCTTC	CASSELASGGAGEQFF
TRBV19	TRBJ1-1	-	-	TGTGCCAGTAGTAGCCAGGCCTCCCAGGCTTTCTTT	CASSSQASQAFF
TRBV30	TRBJ2-7	-	-	TGTGCCTGGAGTGTAGGAGGGGGCTCCTACGAGCAGTACTTC	CAWSVGGGSYEQYF
TRBV7-2	TRBJ1-4	-	TRBD1	TGTGCCAGCAGATCTGCCGGGACAGGGAGGGATGCAACTAATGAAAAACTGTTTTTT	CASRSAGTGRDATNEKLFF
TRBV12-5	TRBJ1-5	-	-	TGTGCTAGTGGTTTGGGTGACACCTTCAATCAGCCCCAGCATTTT	CASGLGDTFNQPQHF
TRBV5-6	TRBJ2-1	-	-	TGTGCCAGCAGCTTGGGGCAGACTTCTAATGAGCAGTTCTTC	CASSLGQTSNEQFF